This TCR beta chain was sequenced in a study of cytomegalovirus exposure and HLA in healthy donors. CDR3 size: 15 residues. Per germline, CDR1 SGHRS and CDR2 YFSETQ. Trimming left V 7 bases short and J 1 base short, with 16 bases between. PCR was performed using 60 Vbeta and 13 Jbeta primers. Sequenced by immunoSEQ multiplex PCR; TCRdb stores in-frame clones only, minus some. Among approximately 100,000 clones listed, 81% were seen once. Material: PBMCs. The chain couples TRBV5-1 to TRBJ2-3, with D possibly matching TRBD2 (7 bases). The receptor's source is a woman in her 30s in good health and CMV-seronegative. The DNA of the CDR3 is TGCGCCAGCCGCTGGGGGGGCGGGGGCACAGATACGCAGTATTTT. Translation: CASRWGGGGTDTQYF.